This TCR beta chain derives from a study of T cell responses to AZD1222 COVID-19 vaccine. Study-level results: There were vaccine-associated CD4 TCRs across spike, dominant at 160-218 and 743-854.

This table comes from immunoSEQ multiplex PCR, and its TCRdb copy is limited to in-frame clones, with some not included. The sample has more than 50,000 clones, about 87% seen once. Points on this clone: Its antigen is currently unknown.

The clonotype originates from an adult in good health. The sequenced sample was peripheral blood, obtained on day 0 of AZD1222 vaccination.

This CDR3 is CASSSSGGAGGRSTGELFF. CDR3 bases: TGTGCCAGCAGCTCCTCCGGGGGAGCGGGGGGGCGTAGCACCGGGGAGCTGTTTTTT. J is TRBJ2-2 and V is TRBV7-3, with TRBD2 matching over 10 bases. The V gene end was trimmed by 4 bases and the J gene end by 4 bases; junction bases not matched to a gene: 15. The CDR3 covers 19 residues. The germline gives CDR1 SGHTA, CDR2 FQGTGA.